This T cell receptor (beta chain) was observed in a study of blood T cell repertoires in COVID-19. Study-wide context: The samples span acute and convalescent COVID-19 from the United States, Italy and Spain. PBMCs, B-cell-depleted T cells, or T cells provided the cDNA or gDNA that made up the material.

This CDR3 comprises 16 residues. Germline lookup yields CDR1 SGHDT and CDR2 YYEEEE. V gave up 0 bases and J gave up 7 bases; unmatched junction bases: 9. Original analysis: Nucleated cell number was recorded as an estimate derived from reference gene primer amplification. Only in-frame clones appear in the TCRdb table, and some are missing; sequencing was by immunoSEQ multiplex PCR. V, J and clone size were drawn from that table, and D and trimming were deduced from the DNA. The sample lists some 130,000 clones; 75% to 90% were seen once. The clonotype was recovered from a man between 65 and 80 years old with acute or convalescent COVID-19. The V call is TRBV5-6, the J call TRBJ1-4; TRBD1 matches 7 bases. Input material: peripheral blood. In nucleotides, the CDR3 is TGTGCCAGCAGCTTGGCCAGGGGGACCACGGGTGAAAAACTGTTTTTT. Translation: CASSLARGTTGEKLFF.